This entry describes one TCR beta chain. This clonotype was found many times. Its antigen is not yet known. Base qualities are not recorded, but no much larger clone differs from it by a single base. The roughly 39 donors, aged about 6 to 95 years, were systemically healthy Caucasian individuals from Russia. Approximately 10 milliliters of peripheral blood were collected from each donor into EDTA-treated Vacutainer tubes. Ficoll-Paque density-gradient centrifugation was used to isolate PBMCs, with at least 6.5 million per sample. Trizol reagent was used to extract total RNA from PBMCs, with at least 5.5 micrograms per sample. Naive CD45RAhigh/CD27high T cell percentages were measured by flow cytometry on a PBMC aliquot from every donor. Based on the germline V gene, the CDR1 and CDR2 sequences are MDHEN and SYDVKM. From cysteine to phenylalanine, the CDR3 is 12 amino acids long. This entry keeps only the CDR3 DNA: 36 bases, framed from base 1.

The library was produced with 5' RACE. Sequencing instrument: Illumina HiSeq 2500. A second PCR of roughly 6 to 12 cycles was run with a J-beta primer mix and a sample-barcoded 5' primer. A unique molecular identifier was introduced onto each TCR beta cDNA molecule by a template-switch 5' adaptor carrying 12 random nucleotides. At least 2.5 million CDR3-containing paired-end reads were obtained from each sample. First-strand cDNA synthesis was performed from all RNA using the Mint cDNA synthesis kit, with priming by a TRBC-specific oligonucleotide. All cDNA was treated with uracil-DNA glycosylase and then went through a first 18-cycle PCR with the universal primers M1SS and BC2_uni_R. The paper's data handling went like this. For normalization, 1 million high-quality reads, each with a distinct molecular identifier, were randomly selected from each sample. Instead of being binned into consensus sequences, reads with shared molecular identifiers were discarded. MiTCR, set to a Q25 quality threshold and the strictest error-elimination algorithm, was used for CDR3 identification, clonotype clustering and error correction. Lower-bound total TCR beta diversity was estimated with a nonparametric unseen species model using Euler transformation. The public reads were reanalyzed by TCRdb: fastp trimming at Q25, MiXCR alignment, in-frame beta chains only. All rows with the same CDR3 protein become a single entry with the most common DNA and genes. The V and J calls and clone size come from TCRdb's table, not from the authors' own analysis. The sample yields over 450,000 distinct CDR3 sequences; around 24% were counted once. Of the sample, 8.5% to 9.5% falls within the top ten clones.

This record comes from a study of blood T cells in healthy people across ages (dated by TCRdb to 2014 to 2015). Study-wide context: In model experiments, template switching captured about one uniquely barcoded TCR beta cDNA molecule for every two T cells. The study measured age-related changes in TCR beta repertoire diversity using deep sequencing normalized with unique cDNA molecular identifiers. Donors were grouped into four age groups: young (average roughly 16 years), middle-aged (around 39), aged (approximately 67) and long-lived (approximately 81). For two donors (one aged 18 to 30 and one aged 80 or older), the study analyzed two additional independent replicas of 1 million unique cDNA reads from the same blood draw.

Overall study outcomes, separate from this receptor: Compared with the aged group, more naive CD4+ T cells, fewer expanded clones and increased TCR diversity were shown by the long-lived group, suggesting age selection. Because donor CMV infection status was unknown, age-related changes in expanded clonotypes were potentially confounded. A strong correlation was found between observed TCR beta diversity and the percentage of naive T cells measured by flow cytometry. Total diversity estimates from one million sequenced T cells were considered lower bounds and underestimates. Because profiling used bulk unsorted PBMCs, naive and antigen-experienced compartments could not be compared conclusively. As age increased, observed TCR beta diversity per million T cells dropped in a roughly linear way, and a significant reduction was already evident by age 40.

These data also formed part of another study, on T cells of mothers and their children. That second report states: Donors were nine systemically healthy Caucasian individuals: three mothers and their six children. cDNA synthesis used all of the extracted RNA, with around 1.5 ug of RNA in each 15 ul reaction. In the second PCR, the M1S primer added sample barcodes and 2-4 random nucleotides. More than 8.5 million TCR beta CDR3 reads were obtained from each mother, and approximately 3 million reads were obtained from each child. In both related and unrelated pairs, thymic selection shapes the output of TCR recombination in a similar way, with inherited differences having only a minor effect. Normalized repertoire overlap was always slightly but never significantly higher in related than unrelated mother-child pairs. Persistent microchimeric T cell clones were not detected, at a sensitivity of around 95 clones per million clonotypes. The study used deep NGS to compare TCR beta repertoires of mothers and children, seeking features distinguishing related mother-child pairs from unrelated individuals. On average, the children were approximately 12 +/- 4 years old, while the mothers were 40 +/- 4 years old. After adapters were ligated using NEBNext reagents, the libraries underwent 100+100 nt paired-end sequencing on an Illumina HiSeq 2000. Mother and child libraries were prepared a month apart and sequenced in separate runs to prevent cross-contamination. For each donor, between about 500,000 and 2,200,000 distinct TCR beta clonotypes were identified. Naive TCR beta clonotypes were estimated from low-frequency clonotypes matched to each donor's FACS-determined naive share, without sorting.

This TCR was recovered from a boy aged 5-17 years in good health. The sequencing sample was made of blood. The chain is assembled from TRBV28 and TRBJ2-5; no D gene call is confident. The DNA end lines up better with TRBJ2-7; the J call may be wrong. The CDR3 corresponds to CASSPLIYEQYF. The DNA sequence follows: TGTGCCAGCAGTCCCCTGATATACGAGCAGTACTTC.